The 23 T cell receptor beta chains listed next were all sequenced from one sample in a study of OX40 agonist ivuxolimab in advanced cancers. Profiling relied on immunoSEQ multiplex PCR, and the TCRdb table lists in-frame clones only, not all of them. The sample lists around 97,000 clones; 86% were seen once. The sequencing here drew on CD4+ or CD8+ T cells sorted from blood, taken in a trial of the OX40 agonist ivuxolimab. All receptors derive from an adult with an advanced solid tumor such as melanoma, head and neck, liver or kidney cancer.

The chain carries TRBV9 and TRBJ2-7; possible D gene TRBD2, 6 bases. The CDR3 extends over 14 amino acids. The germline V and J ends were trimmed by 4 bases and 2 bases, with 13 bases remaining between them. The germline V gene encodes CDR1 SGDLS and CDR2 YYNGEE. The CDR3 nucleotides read TGTGCCAGCAGCCCCCGGGACTGGGCCTACGAGCAGTACTTC. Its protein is CASSPRDWAYEQYF.

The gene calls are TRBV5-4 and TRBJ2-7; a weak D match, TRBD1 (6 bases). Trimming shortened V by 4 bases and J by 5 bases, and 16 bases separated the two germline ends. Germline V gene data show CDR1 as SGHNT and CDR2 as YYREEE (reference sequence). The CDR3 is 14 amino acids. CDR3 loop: CASSPPGGGNEQYF. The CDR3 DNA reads TGTGCCAGCAGCCCTCCTGGGGGCGGAAACGAGCAGTACTTC. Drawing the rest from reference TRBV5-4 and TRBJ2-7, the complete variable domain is ETGVTQSPTHLIKTRGQQVTLRCSSQSGHNTVSWYQQALGQGPQFIFQYYREEENGRGNFPPRFSGLQFPNYSSELNVNALELDDSALYLCASSPPGGGNEQYFGPGTRLTVT.

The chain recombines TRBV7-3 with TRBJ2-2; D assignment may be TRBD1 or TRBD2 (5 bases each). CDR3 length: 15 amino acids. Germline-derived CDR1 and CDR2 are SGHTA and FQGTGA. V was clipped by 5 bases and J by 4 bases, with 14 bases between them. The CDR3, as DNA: TGTGCCAGCAGCACCGGGACCCCGGGCACCGGGGAGCTGTTTTTT. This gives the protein CASSTGTPGTGELFF.

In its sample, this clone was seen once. The CDR3, as DNA: TGTGCCAGCAGCTTAAGACAGGTCTCCTATAATTCACCCCTCCACTTT. Translating gives CASSLRQVSYNSPLHF. The chain links TRBV7-3 to TRBJ1-6; tentative D call: TRBD1 (6 bases). There are 16 residues in the CDR3. Germline V CDR1 and CDR2: SGHTA, FQGTGA. V gave up 1 base and J gave up 0 bases, with 7 bases separating them.

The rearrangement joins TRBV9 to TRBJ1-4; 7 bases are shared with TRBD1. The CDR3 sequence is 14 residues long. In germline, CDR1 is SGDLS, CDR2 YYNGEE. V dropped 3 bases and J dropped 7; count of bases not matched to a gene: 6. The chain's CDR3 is CASSARQGGEKLFF. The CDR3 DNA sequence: TGTGCCAGCAGCGCCCGACAGGGAGGTGAAAAACTGTTTTTT.

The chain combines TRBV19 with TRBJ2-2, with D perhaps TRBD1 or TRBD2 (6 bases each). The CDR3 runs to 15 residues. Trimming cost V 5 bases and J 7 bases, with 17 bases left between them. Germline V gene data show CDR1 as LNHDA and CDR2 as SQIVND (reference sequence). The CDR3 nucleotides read TGTGCCAGTAGTTACGGGGGCCGGTCGGTCGGGGAGCTGTTTTTT. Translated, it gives CASSYGGRSVGELFF.

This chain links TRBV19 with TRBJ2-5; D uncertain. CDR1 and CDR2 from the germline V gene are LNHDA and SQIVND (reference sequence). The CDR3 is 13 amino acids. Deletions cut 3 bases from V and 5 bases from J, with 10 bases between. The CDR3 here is CASSIQERETQYF. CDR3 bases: TGTGCCAGTAGTATTCAAGAAAGGGAGACCCAGTACTTC.

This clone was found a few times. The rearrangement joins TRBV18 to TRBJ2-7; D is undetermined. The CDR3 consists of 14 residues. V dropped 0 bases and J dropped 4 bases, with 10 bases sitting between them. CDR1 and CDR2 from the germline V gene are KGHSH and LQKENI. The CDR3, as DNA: TGTGCCAGCTCACCACCTACGATACGGTACGAGCAGTACTTC. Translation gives CASSPPTIRYEQYF.

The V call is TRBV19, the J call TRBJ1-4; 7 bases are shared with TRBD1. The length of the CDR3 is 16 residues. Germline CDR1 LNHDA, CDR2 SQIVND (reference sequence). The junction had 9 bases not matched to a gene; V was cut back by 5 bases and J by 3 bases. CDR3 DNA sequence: TGTGCCAGTAGTCTGGCCAGGGGGAGGGCTAATGAAAAACTGTTTTTT. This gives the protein CASSLARGRANEKLFF.

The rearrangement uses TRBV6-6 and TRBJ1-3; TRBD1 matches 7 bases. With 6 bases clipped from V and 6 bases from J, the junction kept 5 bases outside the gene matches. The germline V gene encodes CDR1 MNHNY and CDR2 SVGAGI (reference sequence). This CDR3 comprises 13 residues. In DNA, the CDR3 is TGTGCCAGCAGCCTGGGACAGAAAAACACCATATATTTT. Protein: CASSLGQKNTIYF.

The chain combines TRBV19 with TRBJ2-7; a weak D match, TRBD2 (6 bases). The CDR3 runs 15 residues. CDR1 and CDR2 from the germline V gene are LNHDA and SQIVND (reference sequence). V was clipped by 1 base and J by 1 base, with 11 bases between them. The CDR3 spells CASSIGGGRSYEQYF. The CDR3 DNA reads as TGTGCCAGTAGTATAGGGGGAGGCCGTTCCTACGAGCAGTACTTC.

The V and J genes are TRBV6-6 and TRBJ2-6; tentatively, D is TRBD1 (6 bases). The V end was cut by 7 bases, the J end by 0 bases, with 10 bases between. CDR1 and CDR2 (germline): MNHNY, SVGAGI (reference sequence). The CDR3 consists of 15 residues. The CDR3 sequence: CASITGYSGANVLTF. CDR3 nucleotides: TGTGCCAGCATCACAGGGTACTCTGGGGCCAACGTCCTGACTTTC.

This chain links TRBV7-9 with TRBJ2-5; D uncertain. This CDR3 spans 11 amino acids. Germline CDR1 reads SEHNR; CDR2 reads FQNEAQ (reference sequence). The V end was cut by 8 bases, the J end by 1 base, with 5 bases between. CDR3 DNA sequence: TGTGCCAGCGCAGGCCAAGAGACCCAGTACTTC. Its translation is CASAGQETQYF.

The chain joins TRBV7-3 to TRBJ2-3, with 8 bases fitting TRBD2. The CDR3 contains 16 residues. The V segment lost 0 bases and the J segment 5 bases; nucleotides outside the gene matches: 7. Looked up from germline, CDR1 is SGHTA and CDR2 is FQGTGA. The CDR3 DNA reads TGTGCCAGCAGCTTAACTGTAAGCGGGGGTGGAGATACGCAGTATTTT. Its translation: CASSLTVSGGGDTQYF.

The CDR3 loop is CASSSGLAGVNEQFF. In DNA, the CDR3 is TGTGCCAGCAGCTCCGGACTAGCGGGAGTCAATGAGCAGTTCTTC. The genes are TRBV7-3 and TRBJ2-1, with 13 bases aligning to TRBD2. Unmatched junction bases numbered 3, after V lost 4 bases and J lost 6 bases. Germline V gene data show CDR1 as SGHTA and CDR2 as FQGTGA. The CDR3 runs 15 residues.

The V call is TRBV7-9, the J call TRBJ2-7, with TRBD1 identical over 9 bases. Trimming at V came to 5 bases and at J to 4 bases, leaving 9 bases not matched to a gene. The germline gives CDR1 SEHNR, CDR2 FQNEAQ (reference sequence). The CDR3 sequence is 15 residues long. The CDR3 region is CASSPGTGSTYEQYF. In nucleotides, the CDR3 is TGTGCCAGCAGCCCCGGGACAGGGAGTACGTACGAGCAGTACTTC. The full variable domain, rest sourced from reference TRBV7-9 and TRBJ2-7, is DTGVSQNPRHKITKRGQNVTFRCDPISEHNRLYWYRQTLGQGPEFLTYFQNEAQLEKSRLLSDRFSAERPKGSFSTLEIQRTEQGDSAMYLCASSPGTGSTYEQYFGPGTRLTVT.

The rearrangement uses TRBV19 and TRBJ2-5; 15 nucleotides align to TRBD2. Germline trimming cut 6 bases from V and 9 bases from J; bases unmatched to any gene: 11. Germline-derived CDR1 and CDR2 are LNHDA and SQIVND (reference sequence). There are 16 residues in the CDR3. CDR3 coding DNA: TGTGCCAGTAGAGGACTAGCGGGAGGGCCGAGGGAGGCCCAGTACTTC. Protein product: CASRGLAGGPREAQYF.

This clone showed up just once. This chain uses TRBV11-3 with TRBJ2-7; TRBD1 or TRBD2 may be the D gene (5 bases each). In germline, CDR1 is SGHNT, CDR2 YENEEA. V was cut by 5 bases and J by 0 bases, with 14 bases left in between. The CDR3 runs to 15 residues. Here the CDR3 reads CASSRGDSNSYEQYF. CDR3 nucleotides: TGTGCCAGCAGCCGAGGGGATTCGAACTCCTACGAGCAGTACTTC.

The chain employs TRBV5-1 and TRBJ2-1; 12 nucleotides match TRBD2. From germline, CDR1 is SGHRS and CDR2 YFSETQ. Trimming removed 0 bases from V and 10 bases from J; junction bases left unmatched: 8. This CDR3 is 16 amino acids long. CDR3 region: CASSLVLAGGQGEQFF. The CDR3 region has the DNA TGCGCCAGCAGCTTGGTGCTAGCGGGAGGGCAGGGGGAGCAGTTCTTC.

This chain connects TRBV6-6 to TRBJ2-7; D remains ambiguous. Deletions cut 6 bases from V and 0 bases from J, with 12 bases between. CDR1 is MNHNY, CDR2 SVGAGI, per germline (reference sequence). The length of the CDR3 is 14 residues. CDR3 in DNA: TGTGCCAGCAGAGGCGTGACTTACTCCTACGAGCAGTACTTC. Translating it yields CASRGVTYSYEQYF.

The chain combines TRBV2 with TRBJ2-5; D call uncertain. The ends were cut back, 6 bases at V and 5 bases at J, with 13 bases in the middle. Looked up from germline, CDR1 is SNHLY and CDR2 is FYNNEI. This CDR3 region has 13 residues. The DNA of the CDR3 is TGTGCCAGCAGCCCCCAGAATGTGGAGACCCAGTACTTC. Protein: CASSPQNVETQYF.

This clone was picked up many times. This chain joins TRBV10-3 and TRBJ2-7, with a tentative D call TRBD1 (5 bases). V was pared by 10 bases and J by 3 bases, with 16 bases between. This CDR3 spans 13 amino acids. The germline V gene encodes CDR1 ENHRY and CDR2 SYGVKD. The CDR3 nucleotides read TGTGCCACCCGCCTGAGCGACAGCTACGAGCAGTACTTC. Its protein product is CATRLSDSYEQYF.

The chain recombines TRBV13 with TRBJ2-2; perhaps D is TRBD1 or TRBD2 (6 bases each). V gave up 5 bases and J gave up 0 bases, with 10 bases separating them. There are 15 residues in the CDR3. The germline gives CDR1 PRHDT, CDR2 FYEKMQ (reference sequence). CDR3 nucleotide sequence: TGTGCCAGCAGCGCCGGGGGCCCGAACACCGGGGAGCTGTTTTTT. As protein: CASSAGGPNTGELFF. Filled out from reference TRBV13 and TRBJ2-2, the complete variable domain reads AAGVIQSPRHLIKEKRETATLKCYPIPRHDTVYWYQQGPGQDPQFLISFYEKMQSDKGSIPDRFSAQQFSDYHSELNMSSLELGDSALYFCASSAGGPNTGELFFGEGSRLTVL.